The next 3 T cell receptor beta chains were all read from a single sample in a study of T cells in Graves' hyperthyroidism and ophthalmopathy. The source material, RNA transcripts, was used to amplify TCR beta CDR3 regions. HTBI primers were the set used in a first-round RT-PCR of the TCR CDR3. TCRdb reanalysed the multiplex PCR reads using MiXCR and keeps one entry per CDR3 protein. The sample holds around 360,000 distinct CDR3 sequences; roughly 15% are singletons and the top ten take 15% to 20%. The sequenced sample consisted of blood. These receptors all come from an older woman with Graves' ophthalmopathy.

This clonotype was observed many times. The CDR3 sequence is CASSSSGYNEQFF. CDR3 coding DNA: TGTGCCAGCAGTTCTTCAGGATACAATGAGCAGTTCTTC. The V call is TRBV27, the J call TRBJ2-1; D gene uncertain. The V end lost 4 bases, the J end lost 4 bases, and 8 bases lay between the germline ends. The CDR3 covers 13 residues. Germline CDR1 reads MNHEY; CDR2 reads SMNVEV (reference sequence).

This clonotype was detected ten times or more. The CDR3 region has the DNA TGTGCCTGGAGTGTAGGGGCAGGGGCCAACGTCCTGACTTTC. This sequence encodes CAWSVGAGANVLTF. The rearrangement joins TRBV30 to TRBJ2-6; TRBD1 might be the D (5 bases). The CDR3 runs to 14 residues. Germline V gives CDR1 GTSNPN, CDR2 SVGIG (reference sequence). The V end lost 0 bases, the J end lost 4 bases, and 7 bases lay between the germline ends.

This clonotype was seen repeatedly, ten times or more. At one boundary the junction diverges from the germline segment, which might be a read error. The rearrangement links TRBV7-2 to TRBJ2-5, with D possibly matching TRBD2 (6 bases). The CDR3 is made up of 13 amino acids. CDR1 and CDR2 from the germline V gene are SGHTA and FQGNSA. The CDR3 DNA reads TGTGCCAGCAGCTTAGTAGCGGAAGAGACCCAGTATTTC. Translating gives CASSLVAEETQYF.